The clone carrying this T cell receptor beta chain was detected only a few times. The antigen is not known. The source of the sample is a study of CD8 T cells in ankylosing spondylitis. Study-wide results and limits: In ankylosing spondylitis blood, a motif of about eight highly homologous TCR beta variants appeared characteristic.

V gave up 4 bases and J gave up 4 bases; unmatched junction bases: 9. The CDR3 is made up of 16 amino acids. Germline CDR1 LGHNA, CDR2 YSLEER. One entry per CDR3 protein, called by TCRdb with MiXCR from the 5' RACE reads. The data contain 700,000 to 850,000 distinct CDR3 sequences, 12% of them singletons. This clonotype was sampled from a male donor with ankylosing spondylitis. Input material: blood, either unsorted or a sorted T cell fraction (not recorded which). The genes are TRBV4-3 and TRBJ1-4; 7 bases map to TRBD1. CDR3 nucleotide sequence: TGCGCCAGCAGCCTGTACCCGGACAGGATTAATGAAAAACTGTTTTTT. Translating gives CASSLYPDRINEKLFF.